One and the same sample provided the 20 T cell receptor beta chains below, sequenced in a study of brain T cells in children with intractable seizures. Time point defined: blood from clinic visit 5 months post-surgery; TSC patient then seizure free. Repertoires were generated with immunoSEQ multiplex PCR, while TCRdb's copy carries only in-frame clones and drops some. Of a few hundred thousand clones in the sample, 93% are singletons; the top ten hold about 5.8%. Material: peripheral blood, obtained less than 6 months after surgery. These receptors came from a boy in the first two years of life with tuberous sclerosis and intractable seizures.

The rearrangement joins TRBV29-1 to TRBJ2-5; 8 bases agree with TRBD2. CDR1 is SQVTM and CDR2 is ANQGSEA in the germline V gene. Trimming took 4 bases from V and 3 from J; bases not matched to a gene: 13. The CDR3 sequence is 16 residues long. Written as DNA, the CDR3 is TGCAGCGTTGTAGGCGGTGATGGACTAGCCAAAGAGACCCAGTACTTC. Residues: CSVVGGDGLAKETQYF.

The V gene is TRBV5-6, the J gene TRBJ2-3; 9 nucleotides agree with TRBD1. Germline lookup yields CDR1 SGHDT and CDR2 YYEEEE. There are 17 residues in the CDR3. The ends lost 1 base at V and 5 bases at J; junction bases unmatched: 11. CDR3 bases: TGTGCCAGCAGCTTGTTTATCGGGACAGGGAACAGAGATACGCAGTATTTT. This codes for CASSLFIGTGNRDTQYF.

The chain links TRBV7-9 to TRBJ1-1; TRBD1 matches 8 bases. The CDR3 extends over 16 amino acids. With V trimmed by 1 base and J by 1 base, 5 bases remained unmatched. Germline values: CDR1 SEHNR, CDR2 FQNEAQ (reference sequence). The CDR3 reads CASSLGARGRNTEAFF. As DNA, the CDR3 is TGTGCCAGCAGCTTAGGGGCCAGGGGGCGGAACACTGAAGCTTTCTTT. The variable domain in full, with the rest retrieved from reference TRBV7-9 and TRBJ1-1, is DTGVSQNPRHKITKRGQNVTFRCDPISEHNRLYWYRQTLGQGPEFLTYFQNEAQLEKSRLLSDRFSAERPKGSFSTLEIQRTEQGDSAMYLCASSLGARGRNTEAFFGQGTRLTVV.

The gene calls are TRBV19 and TRBJ2-3; 9 bases agree with TRBD1. Losses at the gene ends were 4 bases for V and 4 bases for J; bases not matched to a gene: 12. Germline V gene lookup returns CDR1 LNHDA and CDR2 SQIVND (reference sequence). The CDR3 is 17 residues long. The CDR3 DNA is TGTGCCAGTAGTACCTCCCGAGGGACAGGGACCCCAGATACGCAGTATTTT. Protein sequence: CASSTSRGTGTPDTQYF.

The rearrangement links TRBV6-2 or TRBV6-3 to TRBJ2-7; TRBD1 aligns across 10 bases. Germline CDR1 is MNHEY and CDR2 is SVGEGT. This CDR3 spans 15 amino acids. V trimming: 5 bases; J trimming: 3 bases; junction bases outside the gene matches: 7. The CDR3 sequence: CASSLTRDRGYEQYF. Written as DNA, the CDR3 is TGTGCCAGCAGTCTTACCCGGGACAGGGGCTACGAGCAGTACTTC.

The gene calls are TRBV30 and TRBJ2-1, with TRBD2 matching 7 bases. Per germline, CDR1 GTSNPN and CDR2 SVGIG (reference sequence). V lost 5 bases to trimming and J lost 4 bases; unmatched junction nucleotides: 2. The CDR3 sequence is 12 residues long. The CDR3 DNA follows: TGTGCCTGGGCTAGCGGATACAATGAGCAGTTCTTC. Translating gives CAWASGYNEQFF.

The chain is built from TRBV2 and TRBJ1-1; D uncertain. Germline-derived CDR1 and CDR2 are SNHLY and FYNNEI. V lost 3 bases and J 3 bases, leaving 11 bases between the germline ends. CDR3 length: 14 residues. The CDR3 loop is CASSDGNEYTEAFF. Here the CDR3 DNA reads TGTGCCAGCAGTGATGGTAATGAGTACACTGAAGCTTTCTTT.

V and J are TRBV24-1 and TRBJ1-2; D is perhaps TRBD1 (5 bases). The V and J ends lost 2 bases and 4 bases respectively, with 10 bases between them. Per germline, CDR1 KGHDR and CDR2 SFDVKD. The CDR3 runs 14 residues. CDR3 bases: TGTGCCACCAGTGATTCAAGCAGGGCCTATGGCTACACCTTC. Its translation is CATSDSSRAYGYTF.

The CDR3 spells CASRPGTSLYEQYF. CDR3 nucleotide sequence: TGTGCCAGCAGACCCGGGACTAGTCTTTACGAGCAGTACTTC. The rearrangement joins TRBV28 to TRBJ2-7, with TRBD2 matching over 8 bases. The germline V gene encodes CDR1 MDHEN and CDR2 SYDVKM. V gave up 6 bases and J gave up 4 bases; unmatched junction bases: 8. This CDR3 is 14 amino acids long.

CDR3 amino acids: CASSGQQGAGTEAFF. The CDR3, as DNA: TGTGCCAGCAGCGGGCAACAGGGGGCAGGGACTGAAGCTTTCTTT. The rearrangement links TRBV11-2 to TRBJ1-1, with TRBD1 identical over 9 bases. Trimming took 5 bases from V and 5 from J; bases not matched to a gene: 9. Germline CDR1 and CDR2: SGHAT and FQNNGV. This CDR3 comprises 15 residues. Using reference TRBV11-2 and TRBJ1-1 for the parts outside the CDR3, the full variable domain is EAGVAQSPRYKIIEKRQSVAFWCNPISGHATLYWYQQILGQGPKLLIQFQNNGVVDDSQLPKDRFSAERLKGVDSTLKIQPAKLEDSAVYLCASSGQQGAGTEAFFGQGTRLTVV.

The V and J genes are TRBV2 and TRBJ2-5; 9 positions match TRBD2. This CDR3 comprises 13 residues. CDR1 is SNHLY and CDR2 is FYNNEI in the germline V gene. The trim removed 7 bases at V and 3 bases at J, leaving 3 bases unmatched. CDR3 sequence: CASNRLAEETQYF. The DNA for the CDR3 is TGTGCCAGCAACCGACTAGCGGAAGAGACCCAGTACTTC.

The V and J genes are TRBV11-2 and TRBJ1-2; D gene unclear. The CDR3 consists of 15 residues. The germline V and J ends were trimmed by 2 bases and 4 bases, with 14 bases remaining between them. Germline V gene data show CDR1 as SGHAT and CDR2 as FQNNGV. Here the CDR3 DNA reads TGTGCCAGCAGCTTATTTGTCAGCCGGACCTATGGCTACACCTTC. Protein sequence: CASSLFVSRTYGYTF.

This chain links TRBV20-1 with TRBJ2-7, with TRBD2 matching over 9 bases. The V gene's germline CDR1 is DFQATT and CDR2 SNEGSKA (reference sequence). V trimming: 3 bases; J trimming: 3 bases; junction bases outside the gene matches: 12. The CDR3 consists of 16 residues. CDR3 in DNA: TGCAGTGCTAGTGTCGGACTAGCGACCCCGTACTACGAGCAGTACTTC. As protein: CSASVGLATPYYEQYF.

This chain links TRBV7-2 with TRBJ1-3; D gene unclear. The germline V and J ends were trimmed by 1 base and 0 bases, with 10 bases remaining between them. Germline V CDR1 and CDR2: SGHTA, FQGNSA. The CDR3 consists of 16 residues. The CDR3 here is CASSLVGVVSGNTIYF. DNA for the CDR3: TGTGCCAGCAGCTTAGTCGGGGTGGTCTCTGGAAACACCATATATTTT.

V gene TRBV7-9 combines with J gene TRBJ2-5; 9 bases agree with TRBD2. In germline, CDR1 is SEHNR, CDR2 FQNEAQ (reference sequence). V lost 2 bases and J lost 1; bases outside the gene matches: 5. The CDR3 has 16 residues. In nucleotides, the CDR3 is TGTGCCAGCAGCTTATCTCAGCGGGGGGCCCAAGAGACCCAGTACTTC. It encodes CASSLSQRGAQETQYF. Full variable domain (outside the CDR3, taken from reference TRBV7-9 and TRBJ2-5): DTGVSQNPRHKITKRGQNVTFRCDPISEHNRLYWYRQTLGQGPEFLTYFQNEAQLEKSRLLSDRFSAERPKGSFSTLEIQRTEQGDSAMYLCASSLSQRGAQETQYFGPGTRLLVL.

This chain links TRBV3-1 (or the pseudogene TRBV3-2) with TRBJ2-3; 9 bases are shared with TRBD2. Germline lookup yields CDR1 LGHDT and CDR2 YNNKEL (reference sequence). With 2 bases clipped from V and 2 bases from J, the junction kept 5 bases outside the gene matches. The CDR3 is made up of 16 amino acids. CDR3 DNA: TGTGCCAGCAGCCAACAACTAGCGGGCTACACAGATACGCAGTATTTT. This codes for CASSQQLAGYTDTQYF.

This rearrangement joins TRBV2 to TRBJ2-5; no reliable D call. CDR3 length: 15 amino acids. V dropped 1 base and J dropped 3 bases, with 12 bases sitting between them. CDR1 SNHLY and CDR2 FYNNEI come from the germline V gene. The CDR3 sequence is CASSEDRTVKETQYF. The CDR3, as DNA: TGTGCCAGCAGTGAAGATAGGACGGTAAAAGAGACCCAGTACTTC.

V gene TRBV5-1 combines with J gene TRBJ2-2; tentative D call: TRBD1 (6 bases). The CDR3 spans 15 residues. Germline V CDR1 and CDR2: SGHRS, YFSETQ. The V end lost 0 bases, the J end lost 5 bases, and 11 bases lay between the germline ends. In nucleotides, the CDR3 is TGCGCCAGCAGCTTGGCGGCAGGGGATACCGGGGAGCTGTTTTTT. Protein sequence: CASSLAAGDTGELFF.

V gene TRBV19 combines with J gene TRBJ2-7, with TRBD1 matching 9 bases. The CDR3 consists of 14 residues. Germline V gene sequence: CDR1 LNHDA, CDR2 SQIVND (reference sequence). V gave up 5 bases and J gave up 2 bases; unmatched junction bases: 4. In DNA form, the CDR3 reads TGTGCCAGTAGTGCCGGGACAGGGACCTACGAGCAGTACTTC. Translated, it gives CASSAGTGTYEQYF.

In its sample, this clone was seen once. This chain connects TRBV12-2 to TRBJ2-7. TRBV12-2 constitutes a pseudogene. The CDR3 spans 11 residues. CDR3: CASRYVYEQYF. The CDR3 DNA follows: TGTGCAAGTCGTTACGTCTACGAGCAGTACTTC.